The 26 T cell receptor beta chains given below trace back to one sample, sequenced in a study of immune evolution from preneoplasia to lung adenocarcinoma. Data came from immunoSEQ multiplex PCR; TCRdb stores just in-frame clones and leaves some out. This table has about 6,400 clones, under 85% appearing once. Sequencing was performed on FFPE minimally invasive lung adenocarcinoma tissue. These receptors were collected from a person between 45 and 75 years old with lung adenocarcinoma.

The V and J genes are TRBV7-2 and TRBJ2-3; TRBD2 matches at 7 bases. The CDR3 has 14 amino acids. Germline V gives CDR1 SGHTA, CDR2 FQGNSA. The V gene end was trimmed by 5 bases and the J gene end by 3 bases; junction bases not matched to a gene: 5. For the CDR3, the DNA is TGTGCCAGCAGCGGGGTGGGGGGGACAGATACGCAGTATTTT. It yields the protein CASSGVGGTDTQYF. The full variable domain, rest sourced from reference TRBV7-2 and TRBJ2-3, is GAGVSQSPSNKVTEKGKDVELRCDPISGHTALYWYRQSLGQGLEFLIYFQGNSAPDKSGLPSDRFSAERTGGSVSTLTIQRTQQEDSAVYLCASSGVGGTDTQYFGPGTRLTVL.

The gene calls are TRBV27 and TRBJ2-1, with TRBD2 matching over 10 bases. The length of the CDR3 is 16 residues. The germline V gene encodes CDR1 MNHEY and CDR2 SMNVEV (reference sequence). The J segment lost 8 bases and the V segment lost 8 bases, leaving 15 bases of the junction unmatched. The CDR3 protein is CASRKGLAGVVDEQFF. The CDR3 DNA sequence: TGTGCCAGCCGAAAGGGTCTAGCGGGAGTGGTTGATGAGCAGTTCTTC.

The chain employs TRBV2 and TRBJ2-1, with TRBD1 as a possible D gene (5 bases). Germline loops: CDR1 SNHLY, CDR2 FYNNEI. This CDR3 contains 14 residues. V was shortened by 3 bases and J by 5 bases, with 11 bases between the two germline ends. CDR3 bases: TGTGCCAGCAGTGATCAGGACAAAAACAATGAGCAGTTCTTC. Encoded protein: CASSDQDKNNEQFF.

The V gene is TRBV19, the J gene TRBJ1-5; 7 nucleotides agree with TRBD1. The J segment lost 0 bases and the V segment lost 9 bases, leaving 20 bases of the junction unmatched. This CDR3 spans 19 amino acids. CDR1 and CDR2 (germline): LNHDA, SQIVND (reference sequence). CDR3 sequence reads: CASPPTGPPLFYSNQPQHF. CDR3 DNA sequence: TGTGCCAGCCCTCCGACAGGGCCGCCCCTTTTTTATAGCAATCAGCCCCAGCATTTT.

J is TRBJ2-3 and V is TRBV5-1; 10 bases match TRBD2. The V gene end was trimmed by 0 bases and the J gene end by 5 bases; junction bases not matched to a gene: 6. In germline, CDR1 is SGHRS, CDR2 YFSETQ. CDR3 length equals 16 residues. The CDR3: CASSLGSGGAGDTQYF. In nucleotides, the CDR3 is TGCGCCAGCAGCTTGGGAAGCGGGGGGGCCGGAGATACGCAGTATTTT.

The J gene is TRBJ2-5, the V gene TRBV18; a possible D gene is TRBD2 (6 bases). With 2 bases removed from V and 6 bases from J, the gap between germline ends came to 16 bases. Germline lookup yields CDR1 KGHSH and CDR2 LQKENI. This CDR3 region has 15 residues. CDR3 coding DNA: TGTGCCAGCTCACCATTCGGGACGGAGGGGAAGACCCAGTACTTC. The encoded protein is CASSPFGTEGKTQYF.

The chain is built from TRBV19 and TRBJ1-5, with D unclear. The germline CDR1 and CDR2 sequences are LNHDA and SQIVND (reference sequence). Deletions cut 6 bases from V and 6 bases from J, with 12 bases between. This CDR3 contains 13 residues. In DNA form, the CDR3 reads TGTGCCAGTAGAATCAGTTTGGTTCAGCCCCAGCATTTT. Its translation is CASRISLVQPQHF.

This clone was recorded only once. V usage is TRBV28 and J usage is TRBJ2-5, with TRBD1 identical over 11 bases. The CDR3 consists of 16 residues. Trimming took 5 bases from V and 2 from J; bases not matched to a gene: 7. The germline V gene has CDR1 MDHEN and CDR2 SYDVKM. The CDR3 nucleotides are TGTGCCAGCAGTCCCACCGGGACAGGGGGACAAGAGACCCAGTACTTC. This codes for CASSPTGTGGQETQYF.

The gene calls are TRBV4-1 and TRBJ1-3; 7 bases map to TRBD1. Germline loops: CDR1 MGHRA, CDR2 YSYEKL. The ends lost 4 bases at V and 0 bases at J; junction bases unmatched: 12. The CDR3 has 18 amino acids. The CDR3 spells CASSRDPTGADSGNTIYF. In DNA form, the CDR3 reads TGCGCCAGCAGCCGCGATCCTACAGGGGCCGACTCTGGAAACACCATATATTTT.

The chain combines TRBV7-9 with TRBJ2-1, with 8 bases lining up with TRBD2. J gave up 7 bases and V 1 base, and 12 bases lay outside the gene matches. Per the germline V gene, CDR1 is SEHNR and CDR2 is FQNEAQ (reference sequence). The CDR3 totals 17 residues. CDR3 residues: CASSLVIQRGGKNEQFF. In DNA form, the CDR3 reads TGTGCCAGCAGCTTAGTGATCCAACGGGGGGGCAAGAATGAGCAGTTCTTC.

This clone was seen just once. The chain combines TRBV4-1 with TRBJ2-3, with TRBD2 matching 8 bases. Germline assignment: CDR1 MGHRA and CDR2 YSYEKL. J lost 4 bases, V lost 2 bases, and 11 bases had no gene match. The CDR3 extends over 17 amino acids. The chain's CDR3 is CASSQPSASGRPDTQYF. CDR3 DNA: TGCGCCAGCAGCCAACCTTCAGCAAGCGGGAGACCAGATACGCAGTATTTT.

This clone was seen a single time. The V and J genes are TRBV30 and TRBJ1-1; D is undetermined. V was pared by 3 bases and J by 5 bases, with 13 bases between. Germline-derived CDR1 and CDR2 are GTSNPN and SVGIG (reference sequence). CDR3 size: 13 residues. CDR3 DNA sequence: TGTGCCTGGAGACTAGGAGGGTCTACTGAAGCTTTCTTT. This encodes CAWRLGGSTEAFF.

The chain employs TRBV6-5 and TRBJ1-1; D might be TRBD1 (6 bases). The CDR3 is 12 residues long. Germline V CDR1 and CDR2: MNHEY, SVGAGI. V lost 8 bases and J 7 bases, leaving 14 bases between the germline ends. CDR3 in amino acids: CASRSTGFEAFF. The CDR3 nucleotides are TGTGCCAGCCGGTCGACAGGTTTTGAAGCTTTCTTT.

This clone was seen a few times. The V gene is TRBV28, the J gene TRBJ2-2; TRBD2 matches 10 bases. Looked up from germline, CDR1 is MDHEN and CDR2 is SYDVKM. The CDR3 has 18 residues. Losses at the gene ends were 1 base for V and 2 bases for J; bases not matched to a gene: 7. CDR3: CASSLLPSGGQNTGELFF. In nucleotides, the CDR3 is TGTGCCAGCAGTTTATTACCTAGCGGGGGCCAAAACACCGGGGAGCTGTTTTTT.

CDR3 nucleotides: TGTGCCAGCAAGCAGGGACAGCCCTCCTACGAGCAGTACTTC. The encoded protein is CASKQGQPSYEQYF. V and J are TRBV6-1 and TRBJ2-7; 7 nucleotides line up with TRBD1. The junction had 6 bases not matched to a gene; V was cut back by 7 bases and J by 0 bases. CDR1 is MNHNS and CDR2 is SASEGT in the germline V gene. This CDR3 is 14 amino acids long.

For this clone: Relative to the germline gene, one junction end is altered; a read error may explain this. The chain has TRBV11-2 and TRBJ2-7, with TRBD1 matching 11 bases. This CDR3 is built from 13 residues. CDR1 SGHAT and CDR2 FQNNGV come from the germline V gene. The DNA of the CDR3 is TGTGCCACCAGCCGGGACAGGGGGGGAGAGCAGTACTTC. Translated: CATSRDRGGEQYF.

The rearrangement uses TRBV7-2 and TRBJ2-3; D perhaps matches TRBD1 (5 bases). The ends were cut back, 4 bases at V and 5 bases at J, with 13 bases in the middle. The CDR3 has 14 residues. Germline-derived CDR1 and CDR2 are SGHTA and FQGNSA. The CDR3 nucleotides read TGTGCCAGCAGCTCTCGGTGGGGCCAAGATACGCAGTATTTT. It codes for CASSSRWGQDTQYF.

This clone is large. Other DNA sequences in this specimen translate into the identical CDR3. The genes are TRBV29-1 and TRBJ2-1; no firm D call. Germline V gene sequence: CDR1 SQVTM, CDR2 ANQGSEA. There are 11 residues in the CDR3. V shed 3 bases and J shed 4 bases, with 4 bases lying between them. CDR3 sequence reads: CSVEVYNEQFF. The CDR3 coding sequence is TGCAGCGTTGAGGTGTACAATGAGCAGTTCTTC.

CDR3 amino acids: CASRGQYYGYTF. Here the CDR3 DNA reads TGTGCCAGCAGGGGTCAATACTATGGCTACACCTTC. The chain is built from TRBV5-6 and TRBJ1-2, with D unclear. Germline assignment: CDR1 SGHDT and CDR2 YYEEEE. The length of the CDR3 is 12 residues. With 5 bases removed from V and 3 bases from J, the gap between germline ends came to 8 bases.

The J gene is TRBJ2-7, the V gene TRBV5-5; D may match TRBD1 or TRBD2 (6 bases each). This CDR3 is built from 14 residues. V lost 7 bases and J lost 6, with 20 bases in between. Germline V gene lookup returns CDR1 SGHKS and CDR2 YYEKEE (reference sequence). Written as DNA, the CDR3 is TGTGCCAGCCTCCTAGGGTCGTCGGGGGCCGAGCAGTACTTC. Translated: CASLLGSSGAEQYF.

V gene TRBV4-1 combines with J gene TRBJ1-1; possibly TRBD1 for D (5 bases). CDR1 is MGHRA and CDR2 is YSYEKL in the germline V gene. V was clipped by 5 bases and J by 2 bases, with 15 bases between them. CDR3 size: 15 residues. This CDR3 is CASSKKAGGNTEAFF. CDR3 DNA: TGCGCCAGCAGCAAAAAGGCGGGGGGTAACACTGAAGCTTTCTTT.

The rearrangement joins TRBV2 to TRBJ2-7; 9 positions match TRBD2. With 3 bases clipped from V and 4 bases from J, the junction kept 10 bases outside the gene matches. Germline lookup yields CDR1 SNHLY and CDR2 FYNNEI. CDR3 length equals 16 residues. The CDR3 DNA reads as TGTGCCAGCAGTGACGATGGGACTAGCCTCGGGTACGAGCAGTACTTC. This sequence encodes CASSDDGTSLGYEQYF.

J is TRBJ1-4 and V is TRBV30; no firm D call. Germline V lookup: CDR1 GTSNPN, CDR2 SVGIG (reference sequence). This CDR3 region has 14 residues. Trimming removed 0 bases from V and 6 bases from J, with 11 bases in between. This CDR3 reads CAWSVRAYYEKLFF. The CDR3 DNA reads TGTGCCTGGAGTGTCAGAGCCTATTATGAAAAACTGTTTTTT.

In this sample, this clone is large (0.1 to 1%). The chain couples TRBV7-9 to TRBJ1-1; D ambiguous. Trimming took off 4 bases at V and 5 bases at J, with 14 bases between the two ends. The V gene's germline CDR1 is SEHNR and CDR2 FQNEAQ (reference sequence). This CDR3 region has 14 residues. The chain's CDR3 is CASSSTLSGTEAFF. The CDR3 bases are TGTGCCAGCAGCTCCACCCTTTCCGGGACTGAAGCTTTCTTT.

This chain uses TRBV28 with TRBJ2-7; TRBD2 might be the D (5 bases). Germline lookup yields CDR1 MDHEN and CDR2 SYDVKM. The CDR3 sequence is 17 residues long. Trimming removed 2 bases from V and 2 bases from J, with 19 bases in between. CDR3 DNA: TGTGCCAGCAGTTTAGGACTCGTGGTCATGGTCCCCTACGAGCAGTACTTC. It is translated as CASSLGLVVMVPYEQYF.

This sequence joins TRBV29-1 and TRBJ2-7, with D possibly matching TRBD1 (6 bases). V was trimmed by 7 bases and J by 1 base, leaving 11 bases between them. Germline V gene lookup returns CDR1 SQVTM and CDR2 ANQGSEA. This CDR3 is 12 amino acids long. The CDR3 DNA sequence: TGCAGCGCCGTGACAGGATCCTACGAGCAGTACTTC. This codes for CSAVTGSYEQYF.